One sample yielded the 11 T cell receptor beta chains listed below, sequenced in a study of cytomegalovirus exposure and HLA in healthy donors. Assay: immunoSEQ multiplex PCR; the TCRdb copy retains only in-frame clones and omits some. The profile covers some 190,000 clones, with more than 70% appearing a single time and over 1.1% taken by the ten largest. The material sequenced was PBMCs. These TCRs come from a woman younger than 35 in good health and CMV-seronegative.

The chain carries TRBV10-3 and TRBJ2-5; a weak D match, TRBD2 (6 bases). CDR3 length equals 13 residues. Germline V gene data show CDR1 as ENHRY and CDR2 as SYGVKD. Trimming stripped 4 bases from V and 4 bases from J, with 10 bases between. The CDR3 loop is CAISGGVRETQYF. Here the CDR3 DNA reads TGTGCCATCAGTGGGGGGGTCCGAGAGACCCAGTACTTC.

The rearrangement links TRBV5-1 to TRBJ2-1; 8 bases align to TRBD2. Germline V CDR1 and CDR2: SGHRS, YFSETQ. This CDR3 has 17 amino acids. The junction had 12 bases not matched to a gene; V was cut back by 2 bases and J by 5 bases. Here the CDR3 DNA reads TGCGCCAGCAGCTTTCGGACTAGCCACACTATCCACAATGAGCAGTTCTTC. As protein: CASSFRTSHTIHNEQFF.

The rearrangement links TRBV10-2 to TRBJ2-5, with 8 bases fitting TRBD2. Germline V gene sequence: CDR1 WSHSY, CDR2 SAAADI. The trim removed 1 base at V and 5 bases at J, leaving 6 bases unmatched. This CDR3 has 15 residues. The CDR3 DNA is TGCGCCAGCAGTGAGTACAGCGGGGGTGAGGAGACCCAGTACTTC. It is translated as CASSEYSGGEETQYF.

The rearrangement links TRBV27 to TRBJ1-4; D uncertain. Germline V gene lookup returns CDR1 MNHEY and CDR2 SMNVEV (reference sequence). The germline V and J ends were trimmed by 2 bases and 0 bases, with 10 bases remaining between them. The CDR3 extends over 16 amino acids. CDR3 in amino acids: CASSLSVGATNEKLFF. The CDR3 region has the DNA TGTGCCAGCAGTTTAAGCGTCGGAGCAACTAATGAAAAACTGTTTTTT.

J is TRBJ2-3 and V is TRBV10-3, with D maybe TRBD2 (6 bases). Trimming cost V 7 bases and J 1 base, with 9 bases left between them. Per the germline V gene, CDR1 is ENHRY and CDR2 is SYGVKD. The length of the CDR3 is 13 residues. CDR3 protein: CAIKSGGTDTQYF. The CDR3 DNA is TGTGCCATCAAATCGGGAGGCACAGATACGCAGTATTTT.

In its sample, this clone was seen a few times. The chain combines TRBV15 with TRBJ2-1; D is uncertain. The germline V and J ends were trimmed by 8 bases and 2 bases, with 16 bases remaining between them. Germline CDR1 reads LNHNV; CDR2 reads YYDKDF (reference sequence). The CDR3 consists of 15 residues. Here the CDR3 reads CATQLSGEAYNEQFF. The CDR3 DNA is TGTGCCACCCAATTATCAGGCGAAGCCTACAATGAGCAGTTCTTC. The complete variable domain, with remaining parts taken from reference TRBV15 and TRBJ2-1, reads DAMVIQNPRYQVTQFGKPVTLSCSQTLNHNVMYWYQQKSSQAPKLLFHYYDKDFNNEADTPDNFQSRRPNTSFCFLDIRSPGLGDTAMYLCATQLSGEAYNEQFFGPGTRLTVL.

CDR3 sequence reads: CASSFAEGQAYGYTF. DNA of the CDR3: TGTGCCAGCAGCTTCGCTGAGGGACAGGCATATGGCTACACCTTC. The chain is built from TRBV5-5 and TRBJ1-2; 8 bases match TRBD1. CDR1 is SGHKS, CDR2 YYEKEE, per germline (reference sequence). This CDR3 is 15 amino acids long. Trimming removed 2 bases from V and 5 bases from J; junction bases left unmatched: 8.

V usage is TRBV10-3 and J usage is TRBJ1-2; D call uncertain. This CDR3 region has 12 residues. The V gene's germline CDR1 is ENHRY and CDR2 SYGVKD. The ends were cut back, 8 bases at V and 2 bases at J, with 9 bases in the middle. CDR3 in DNA: TGTGCCATCCTGGGCCAAAACTATGGCTACACCTTC. The encoded protein is CAILGQNYGYTF.

The chain uses TRBV5-5 and TRBJ2-1, with 10 bases aligning to TRBD1. Trimming cost V 0 bases and J 5 bases; bases outside gene matches: 5. The CDR3 runs 16 residues. Germline loops: CDR1 SGHKS, CDR2 YYEKEE (reference sequence). CDR3 sequence reads: CASSLGAGTGDNEQFF. In DNA, the CDR3 is TGTGCCAGCAGCTTGGGGGCCGGGACAGGGGACAATGAGCAGTTCTTC.

The chain combines TRBV9 with TRBJ2-2; possibly TRBD1 for D (6 bases). The CDR3 is 15 residues long. V lost 3 bases and J lost 3, with 12 bases in between. Germline-derived CDR1 and CDR2 are SGDLS and YYNGEE. The CDR3 region is CASSANQGHTGELFF. CDR3 DNA: TGTGCCAGCAGCGCCAACCAGGGGCACACCGGGGAGCTGTTTTTT.

The rearrangement joins TRBV18 to TRBJ2-3; a possible D gene is TRBD2 (6 bases). V was cut by 6 bases and J by 3 bases, with 10 bases left in between. From germline, CDR1 is KGHSH and CDR2 LQKENI. The CDR3 is made up of 13 amino acids. The CDR3 nucleotides are TGTGCCAGCTCGCGGGACGGGACAGATACGCAGTATTTT. The encoded protein is CASSRDGTDTQYF.